This TCR beta chain comes out of a study of T cells in Graves' hyperthyroidism and ophthalmopathy. As to this clonotype: Its antigen is currently unknown.

With 6 bases clipped from V and 5 bases from J, the junction kept 6 bases outside the gene matches. Germline V lookup: CDR1 DFQATT, CDR2 SNEGSKA (reference sequence). This CDR3 is built from 13 residues. Every diagnosis used clinical symptoms, serum thyroxine and TRAb, thyroid ultrasound and orbital computed tomography. Overall study findings and caveats: Among thyroid clonotypes expanded above 0.001, most also appeared in blood. It was a median roughly six months before onset that the model predicted ophthalmopathy.

The CDR3 regions of TCR beta were amplified from RNA transcripts. First-round RT-PCR with HTBI primers amplified the TCR CDR3 region. TCRdb re-called the multiplex PCR reads with MiXCR, one entry per CDR3 protein. The repertoire includes a few hundred thousand distinct CDR3 sequences, more than 45% of them detected once, and about 7.8% sits in the top ten. The sample taken for sequencing was peripheral blood or thyroid tissue (not recorded which). The chain has TRBV20-1 and TRBJ1-3; 8 bases agree with TRBD1. This receptor was identified in a woman aged 18-35 years with Graves' hyperthyroidism. This chain's CDR3 is CSARTGSRNTIYF. CDR3 coding DNA: TGCAGTGCGCGGACAGGGTCTAGAAACACCATATATTTT.